The T cell receptor beta chain under discussion was sequenced for a study of cytotoxic CD8 clonotypes in ibrutinib-treated CLL. The overall study: Complete response was seen in 2 patients and partial in approximately 25; around twelve progressed and around 14 stayed remitted after a median roughly six years.

A remark on this clone: Antigen specificity is unknown.

Study results and caveats: Once treatment began, public clonotypes, which were uncommon, contracted or stayed stable. Baseline levels of clonality went above those of age-matched healthy donors and moved with circulating CD8+ T-cell counts.

Per the germline V gene, CDR1 is MNHEY and CDR2 is SVGAGI. The CDR3 runs to 15 residues. The V end was cut by 0 bases, the J end by 2 bases, with 10 bases between. T cells were sequenced at a targeted depth of 1 in 200,000 to 1 in 1 million. TCRdb's table, derived via immunoSEQ multiplex PCR, lists solely in-frame clones and lacks some. The sample lists about 15,000 clones; around 64% were seen once. The sample was PBMCs, taken before ibrutinib treatment. The chain has TRBV6-5 and TRBJ1-1, with D unclear. The origin of this receptor is a human donor with chronic lymphocytic leukemia. The CDR3 loop is CASSYSRRPNTEAFF. CDR3 nucleotides: TGTGCCAGCAGTTACTCGAGACGTCCAAACACTGAAGCTTTCTTT.